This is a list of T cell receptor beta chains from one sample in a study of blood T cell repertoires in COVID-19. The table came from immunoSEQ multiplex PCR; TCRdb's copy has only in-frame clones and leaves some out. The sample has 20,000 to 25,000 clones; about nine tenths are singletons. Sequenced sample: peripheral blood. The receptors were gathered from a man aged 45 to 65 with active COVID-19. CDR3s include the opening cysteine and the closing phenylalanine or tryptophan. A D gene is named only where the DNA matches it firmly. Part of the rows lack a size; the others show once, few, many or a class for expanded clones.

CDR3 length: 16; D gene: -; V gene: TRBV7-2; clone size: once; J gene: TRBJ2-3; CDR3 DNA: TGTGCCAGCAGCCCGGGGACTGGCTATAGCACAGATACGCAGTATTTT; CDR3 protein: CASSPGTGYSTDTQYF
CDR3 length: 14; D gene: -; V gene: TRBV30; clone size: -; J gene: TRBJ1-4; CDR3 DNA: TGTGCCTGGAGTACCCGTCGGGGTGGTGAAAAACTGTTTTTT; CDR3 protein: CAWSTRRGGEKLFF
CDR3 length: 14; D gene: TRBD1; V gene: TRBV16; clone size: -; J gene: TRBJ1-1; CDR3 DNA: TGTGCCAGCAGCCGTAGGGACAGGGAGATAAAAGCTTTCTTT; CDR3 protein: CASSRRDREIKAFF
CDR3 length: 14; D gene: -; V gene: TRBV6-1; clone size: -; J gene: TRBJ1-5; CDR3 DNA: TGTGCCAGCAGTGAAGTTGGGGGCTTTCAGCCCCAGCATTTT; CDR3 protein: CASSEVGGFQPQHF
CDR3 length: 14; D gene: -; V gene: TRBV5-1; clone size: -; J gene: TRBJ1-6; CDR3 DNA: TGCGCCAGCACTGAAGGACAGATAAATTCACCCCTCCACTTT; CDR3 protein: CASTEGQINSPLHF
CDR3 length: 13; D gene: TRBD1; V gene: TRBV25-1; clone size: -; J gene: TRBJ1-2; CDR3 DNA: TGTGCCAGCAGTGAATTCAACCCGGACAGGGTTCTCTTC; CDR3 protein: CASSEFNPDRVLF
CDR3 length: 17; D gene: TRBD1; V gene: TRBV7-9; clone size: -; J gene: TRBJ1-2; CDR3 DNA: TGTGCCAGCAGCTTACCCGGGACAGGAGTAGCTAACTATGGCTACACCTTC; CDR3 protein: CASSLPGTGVANYGYTF
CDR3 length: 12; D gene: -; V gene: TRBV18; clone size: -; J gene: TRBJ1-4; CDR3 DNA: TGTGCCAGCTCAGGCCTGAATGAAAAACTGTTTTTT; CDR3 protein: CASSGLNEKLFF
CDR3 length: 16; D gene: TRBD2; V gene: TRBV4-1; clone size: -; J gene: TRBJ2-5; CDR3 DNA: TGCGCCAGCAGCCAAGGCTTAGCGGGGGGCCAAGAGACCCAGTACTTC; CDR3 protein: CASSQGLAGGQETQYF
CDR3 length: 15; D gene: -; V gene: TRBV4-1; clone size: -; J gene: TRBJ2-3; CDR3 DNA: TGCGCCAGCAGCCTAACAGGGTTTGTCTCAGATACGCAGTATTTT; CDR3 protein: CASSLTGFVSDTQYF
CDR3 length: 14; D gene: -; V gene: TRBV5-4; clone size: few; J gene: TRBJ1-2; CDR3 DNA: TGTGCCAGCAGCTTGGAACAGCAGAACTATGGCTACACCTTC; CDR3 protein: CASSLEQQNYGYTF
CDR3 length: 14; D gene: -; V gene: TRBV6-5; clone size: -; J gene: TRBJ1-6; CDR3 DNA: TGTGCCAGCAGTTTCCCGGGACAAAATTCACCCCTCCACTTT; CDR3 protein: CASSFPGQNSPLHF
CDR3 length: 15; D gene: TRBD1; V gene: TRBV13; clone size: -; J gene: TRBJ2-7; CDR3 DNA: TGTGCCAGCAGCCCGCGGACAGGGGGCTGGTACGAGCAGTACTTC; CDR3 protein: CASSPRTGGWYEQYF
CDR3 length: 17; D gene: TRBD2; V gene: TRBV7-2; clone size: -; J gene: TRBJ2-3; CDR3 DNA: TGTGCCAGCAGCTTAGTGCCAGCGGGAGCCTACACAGATACGCAGTATTTT; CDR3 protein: CASSLVPAGAYTDTQYF
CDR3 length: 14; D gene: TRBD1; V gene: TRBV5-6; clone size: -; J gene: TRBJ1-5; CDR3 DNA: TGTGCCAGCAGACAAGGACAGGGGGGCCAGCCCCAGCATTTT; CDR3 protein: CASRQGQGGQPQHF
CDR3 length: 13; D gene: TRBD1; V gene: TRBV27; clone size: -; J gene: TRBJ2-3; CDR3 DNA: TGTGCCAGCAGGCATCAGGGGGCTGATACGCAGTATTTT; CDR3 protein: CASRHQGADTQYF
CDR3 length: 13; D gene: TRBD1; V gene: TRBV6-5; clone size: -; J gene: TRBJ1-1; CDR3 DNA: TGTGCCAGCAGTTCCCTCGGGACAGTTGCAGCTTTCTTT; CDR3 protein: CASSSLGTVAAFF
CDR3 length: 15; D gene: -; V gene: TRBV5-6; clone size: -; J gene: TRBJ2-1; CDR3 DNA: TGTGCCAGCAGCTACCGGGGGTCGTCCTACAATGAGCAGTTCTTC; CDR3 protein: CASSYRGSSYNEQFF
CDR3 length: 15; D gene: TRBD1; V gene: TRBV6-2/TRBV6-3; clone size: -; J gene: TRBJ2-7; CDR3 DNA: TGTGCCAGCAGTCGCCTCAGGGGGAATTCCTACGAGCAGTACTTC; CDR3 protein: CASSRLRGNSYEQYF
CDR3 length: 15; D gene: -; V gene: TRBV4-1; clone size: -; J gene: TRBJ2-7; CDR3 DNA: TGCGCCAGCAGCCAAGATTATGGGAGCTCCTACGAGCAGTACTTC; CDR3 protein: CASSQDYGSSYEQYF
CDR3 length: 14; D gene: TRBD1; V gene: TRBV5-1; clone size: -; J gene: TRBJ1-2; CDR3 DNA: TGCGCCAGCATGGTAGGGGGCGGCAATGATGGCTACACCTTC; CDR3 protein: CASMVGGGNDGYTF
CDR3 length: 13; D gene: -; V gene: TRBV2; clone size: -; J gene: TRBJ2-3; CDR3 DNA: TGTGCCAGCAGTGGACTACGCACAGATACGCAGTATTTT; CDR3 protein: CASSGLRTDTQYF
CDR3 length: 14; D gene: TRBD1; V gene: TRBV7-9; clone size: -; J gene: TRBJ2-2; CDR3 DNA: TGTGCCAGCAATGTACAGGGGGACACCGGGGAGCTGTTTTTT; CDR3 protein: CASNVQGDTGELFF
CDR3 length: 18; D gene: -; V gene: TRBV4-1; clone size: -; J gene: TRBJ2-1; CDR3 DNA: TGCGCCAGCAGCCGACGCAAGGAGGCGGGGCCGTCCTACAATGAGCAGTTCTTC; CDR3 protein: CASSRRKEAGPSYNEQFF
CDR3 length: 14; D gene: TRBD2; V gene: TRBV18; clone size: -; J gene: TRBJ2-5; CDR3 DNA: TGTGCCAGCTCAAGTAGCGGGGGAAAAGAGACCCAGTACTTC; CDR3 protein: CASSSSGGKETQYF
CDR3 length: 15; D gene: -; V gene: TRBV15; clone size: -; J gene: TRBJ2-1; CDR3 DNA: TGTGCCACCAGCACCTCTCGGGGCTCCTACAATGAGCAGTTCTTC; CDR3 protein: CATSTSRGSYNEQFF
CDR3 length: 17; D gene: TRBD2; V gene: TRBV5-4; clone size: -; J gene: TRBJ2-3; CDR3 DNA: TGTGCCAGCAGCTTGGCAGTAGCGGGGGGTTTCACAGATACGCAGTATTTT; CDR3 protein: CASSLAVAGGFTDTQYF
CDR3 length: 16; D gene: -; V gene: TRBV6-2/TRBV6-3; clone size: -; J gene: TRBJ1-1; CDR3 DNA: TGTGCCAGCAGTCATAGTGTATACCTTTTTAACACTGAAGCTTTCTTT; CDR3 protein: CASSHSVYLFNTEAFF
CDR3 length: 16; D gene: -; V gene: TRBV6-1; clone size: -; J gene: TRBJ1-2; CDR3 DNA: TGTGCCAGCAGTGTCTACCACACTGACACGACAGGAGGCTACACCTTC; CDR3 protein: CASSVYHTDTTGGYTF
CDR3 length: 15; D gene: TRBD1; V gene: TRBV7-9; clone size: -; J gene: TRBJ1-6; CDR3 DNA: TGTGCCAGCAGCCCGAAGGGACAGGGAAACTCACCCCTCCACTTT; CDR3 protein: CASSPKGQGNSPLHF
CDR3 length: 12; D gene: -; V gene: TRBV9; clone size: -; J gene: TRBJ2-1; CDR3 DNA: TGTGCCAGCAGCGTAAGGGGAACTGAGCAGTTCTTC; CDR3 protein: CASSVRGTEQFF